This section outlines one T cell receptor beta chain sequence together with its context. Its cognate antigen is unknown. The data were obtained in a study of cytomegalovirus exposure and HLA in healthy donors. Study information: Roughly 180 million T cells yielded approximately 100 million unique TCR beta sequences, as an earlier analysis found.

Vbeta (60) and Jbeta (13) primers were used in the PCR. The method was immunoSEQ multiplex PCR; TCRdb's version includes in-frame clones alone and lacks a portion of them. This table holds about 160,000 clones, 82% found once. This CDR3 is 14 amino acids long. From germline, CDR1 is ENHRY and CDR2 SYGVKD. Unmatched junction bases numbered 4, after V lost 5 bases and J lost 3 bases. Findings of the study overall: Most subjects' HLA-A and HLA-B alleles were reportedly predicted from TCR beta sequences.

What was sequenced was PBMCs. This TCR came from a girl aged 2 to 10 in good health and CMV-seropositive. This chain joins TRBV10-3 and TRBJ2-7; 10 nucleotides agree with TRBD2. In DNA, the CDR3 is TGTGCCATCAGTACTAGCGGGGCGAACTACGAGCAGTACTTC. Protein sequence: CAISTSGANYEQYF.